This TCR beta chain was captured by sequencing in a study of T cells in Graves' hyperthyroidism and ophthalmopathy. Findings of the study overall: Blood shared most expanded thyroid clonotypes above 0.001. From stable hyperthyroidism, ophthalmopathy was set apart by a 13 V-J model.

Diagnosis relied on clinical symptoms, serum thyroxine and TRAb, thyroid ultrasound and orbital computed tomography. A roughly 10 ml volume of fresh peripheral blood provided the PBMCs. Points on this clonotype: Its target is unknown.

TCR beta CDR3 sequences were amplified from RNA transcripts. When the TCR CDR3 underwent first-round RT-PCR, the HTBI primer set was used. TCRdb fed the multiplex PCR reads into MiXCR, producing one record per CDR3 protein. The repertoire holds 560,000 or so distinct CDR3 sequences, with 15% to 20% as singletons. This CDR3 spans 15 amino acids. Germline V gives CDR1 LNHNV, CDR2 YYDKDF (reference sequence). V dropped 0 bases and J dropped 4 bases, with 12 bases sitting between them. The sample consisted of blood. This TCR was sampled from a man aged 35 to 55 with Graves' ophthalmopathy. This chain links TRBV15 with TRBJ1-2; TRBD1 might be the D (5 bases). The CDR3 region is CATSRDRETAYGYTF. The CDR3 region has the DNA TGTGCCACCAGCAGAGATAGGGAGACAGCCTATGGCTACACCTTC.